Following are 3 T cell receptor beta chains from one sample sequenced in a study of T cell responses to AZD1222 COVID-19 vaccine. The assay was immunoSEQ multiplex PCR, and TCRdb's table has in-frame clones only and misses some. The sample includes about 110,000 clones, under 85% of them seen just once. This specimen was peripheral blood, taken on day 0 of AZD1222 vaccination. These receptors were obtained from an adult in good health.

The chain couples TRBV6-2 or TRBV6-3 to TRBJ1-3; D not resolved. Germline CDR1 and CDR2: MNHEY and SVGEGT. The CDR3 has 14 residues. V lost 6 bases and J lost 4, with 13 bases in between. CDR3: CASSRGLVGNTIYF. CDR3 DNA: TGTGCCAGCAGCCGCGGATTGGTGGGAAACACCATATATTTT.

This chain uses TRBV5-1 with TRBJ1-1; D may be TRBD1 (5 bases). Germline V gene data show CDR1 as SGHRS and CDR2 as YFSETQ. V lost 6 bases, J lost 1 base, and 13 bases lay in between. CDR3 size: 14 residues. The CDR3 loop is CASKSGAPNTEAFF. The CDR3 coding sequence is TGCGCCAGCAAGTCCGGGGCGCCGAACACTGAAGCTTTCTTT.

This clone was observed a few times. This chain links TRBV7-7 with TRBJ2-2; the match to TRBD1 covers 7 bases. CDR1 SSHAT and CDR2 FNYEAQ come from the germline V gene (reference sequence). The CDR3 totals 13 residues. As DNA, the CDR3 is TGTGCTACCGGTTCAGGGGGCACCGGGGAGCTGTTTTTT. As protein: CATGSGGTGELFF.